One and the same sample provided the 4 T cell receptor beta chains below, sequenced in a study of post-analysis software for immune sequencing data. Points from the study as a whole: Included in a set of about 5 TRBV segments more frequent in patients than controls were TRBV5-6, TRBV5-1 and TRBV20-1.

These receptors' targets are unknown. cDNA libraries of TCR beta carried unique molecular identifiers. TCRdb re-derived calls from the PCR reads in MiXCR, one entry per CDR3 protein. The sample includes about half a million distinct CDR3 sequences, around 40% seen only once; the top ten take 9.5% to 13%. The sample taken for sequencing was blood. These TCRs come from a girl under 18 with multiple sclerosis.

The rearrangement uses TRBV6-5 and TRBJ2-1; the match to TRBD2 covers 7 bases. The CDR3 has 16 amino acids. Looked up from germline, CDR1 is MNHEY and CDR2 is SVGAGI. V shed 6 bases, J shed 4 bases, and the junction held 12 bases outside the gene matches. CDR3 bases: TGTGCCAGCAGACGAATAAGCGGGGCAAGGTACAATGAGCAGTTCTTC. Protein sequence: CASRRISGARYNEQFF.

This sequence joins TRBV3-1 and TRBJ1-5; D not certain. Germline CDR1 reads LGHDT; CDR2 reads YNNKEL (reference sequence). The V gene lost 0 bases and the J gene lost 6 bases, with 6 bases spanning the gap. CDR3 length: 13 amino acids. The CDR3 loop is CASSQDLVQPQHF. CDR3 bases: TGTGCCAGCAGCCAAGATTTGGTTCAGCCCCAGCATTTT.

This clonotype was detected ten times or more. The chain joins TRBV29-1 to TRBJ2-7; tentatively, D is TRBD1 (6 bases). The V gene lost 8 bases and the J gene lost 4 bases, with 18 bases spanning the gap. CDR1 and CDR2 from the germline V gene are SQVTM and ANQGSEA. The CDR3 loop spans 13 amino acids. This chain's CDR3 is CSTLQGGWYEQYF. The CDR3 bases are TGCAGCACCCTACAGGGCGGATGGTACGAGCAGTACTTC.

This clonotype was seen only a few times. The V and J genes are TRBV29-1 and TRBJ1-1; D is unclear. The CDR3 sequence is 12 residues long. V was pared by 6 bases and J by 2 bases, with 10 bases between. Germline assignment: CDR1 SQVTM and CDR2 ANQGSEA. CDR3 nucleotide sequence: TGCAGCGTGGGGAAGGGAAACACTGAAGCTTTCTTT. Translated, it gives CSVGKGNTEAFF.